The 32 T cell receptor beta chains listed next were all sequenced from one sample in a study of T-cell reconstitution after alpha-beta-depleted transplantation in children. Preparation of the TCRbeta library involved a method that used unique molecular identifiers. In TCRdb, the PCR reads were re-called with MiXCR into one record per CDR3 protein. The sample carries about 500,000 distinct CDR3 sequences, 30% to 35% recorded once. Sequencing was performed on PBMCs from the stem cell graft donor, taken from the stem cell graft. Every receptor here comes from a human donor who donated a stem cell graft to a child with aplastic anemia.

The J gene is TRBJ2-6, the V gene TRBV5-1; 8 nucleotides match TRBD1. Germline V CDR1 and CDR2: SGHRS, YFSETQ. Germline trimming cut 4 bases from V and 1 base from J; bases unmatched to any gene: 7. CDR3 length: 17 amino acids. This chain's CDR3 is CASSLPQGASGANVLTF. The CDR3 DNA is TGCGCCAGCAGCCTGCCCCAGGGGGCGTCTGGGGCCAACGTCCTGACTTTC. The variable domain in full, with the rest retrieved from reference TRBV5-1 and TRBJ2-6, is KAGVTQTPRYLIKTRGQQVTLSCSPISGHRSVSWYQQTPGQGLQFLFEYFSETQRNKGNFPGRFSGRQFSNSRSEMNVSTLELGDSALYLCASSLPQGASGANVLTFGAGSRLTVL.

The V and J genes are TRBV7-2 and TRBJ2-1, with D possibly being TRBD1 (6 bases). Trimming shortened V by 5 bases and J by 8 bases, and 19 bases separated the two germline ends. Germline lookup yields CDR1 SGHTA and CDR2 FQGNSA. The CDR3 loop spans 15 amino acids. In nucleotides, the CDR3 is TGTGCCAGCAGCATCCTAACGACAGGTGTGGATGAGCAGTTCTTC. Protein: CASSILTTGVDEQFF.

J is TRBJ2-3 and V is TRBV28; 7 bases match TRBD1. Germline CDR1 reads MDHEN; CDR2 reads SYDVKM. V lost 6 bases and J lost 0; bases outside the gene matches: 6. The CDR3 sequence is 15 residues long. CDR3 nucleotides: TGTGCCAGCAGGACCGGGACAGCTAGCACAGATACGCAGTATTTT. It encodes CASRTGTASTDTQYF.

This chain joins TRBV27 and TRBJ2-7, with D perhaps TRBD2 (6 bases). The CDR3 has 15 residues. Deletions cut 4 bases from V and 4 bases from J, with 17 bases between. CDR1 and CDR2 from the germline V gene are MNHEY and SMNVEV (reference sequence). CDR3 residues: CASSSLAELQYEQYF. The CDR3 coding sequence is TGTGCCAGCAGTTCTTTAGCGGAACTCCAATACGAGCAGTACTTC.

The rearrangement uses TRBV7-2 and TRBJ2-5; D is perhaps TRBD1 or TRBD2 (6 bases each). The CDR3 runs to 15 residues. V lost 2 bases to trimming and J lost 3 bases, with 13 bases between them. Germline V gene sequence: CDR1 SGHTA, CDR2 FQGNSA. The CDR3, as DNA: TGTGCCAGCAGCTTACGGTCGGGGGCGGAAGAGACCCAGTACTTC. Amino acid sequence: CASSLRSGAEETQYF.

The gene calls are TRBV15 and TRBJ2-1, with D possibly TRBD1 on 6 matching bases. CDR3 length: 17 amino acids. The V end lost 3 bases, the J end lost 7 bases, and 22 bases lay between the germline ends. CDR1 is LNHNV and CDR2 is YYDKDF in the germline V gene (reference sequence). CDR3 amino acids: CATSSAIQDSPRNEQFF. CDR3 in DNA: TGTGCCACCAGCAGCGCTATACAGGACAGTCCAAGGAATGAGCAGTTCTTC.

V usage is TRBV5-4 and J usage is TRBJ2-3; D might be TRBD2 (5 bases). Germline CDR1 and CDR2: SGHNT and YYREEE (reference sequence). CDR3 length: 15 residues. Trimming removed 2 bases at V and 3 bases at J, with 13 bases between. The DNA for the CDR3 is TGTGCCAGCAGCTTTGGCGGGCAGAGGACAGATACGCAGTATTTT. As protein: CASSFGGQRTDTQYF.

The DNA of the CDR3 is TGCGCCAGCACTCCCGGACAGGGGGTCTCTGGCTACACCTTC. Translated: CASTPGQGVSGYTF. This sequence joins TRBV5-1 and TRBJ1-2, with TRBD1 matching over 10 bases. Germline assignment: CDR1 SGHRS and CDR2 YFSETQ. The V segment lost 6 bases and the J segment 7 bases; nucleotides outside the gene matches: 9. The CDR3 is made up of 14 amino acids.

This clonotype was seen more than once but under ten times. This chain links TRBV6-5 with TRBJ1-5; D is unclear. The germline CDR1 and CDR2 sequences are MNHEY and SVGAGI. The CDR3 runs 15 residues. V lost 2 bases and J 7 bases, leaving 15 bases between the germline ends. The CDR3 protein is CASSYKGSPHQPQHF. For the CDR3, the DNA is TGTGCCAGCAGTTACAAGGGTAGCCCCCACCAGCCCCAGCATTTT.

The chain joins TRBV14 to TRBJ1-6; D remains ambiguous. The V gene's germline CDR1 is SGHDN and CDR2 FVKESK. The length of the CDR3 is 15 residues. V dropped 3 bases and J dropped 8 bases, with 14 bases sitting between them. The CDR3 sequence is CASSHQLDRYSPLHF. CDR3 DNA sequence: TGTGCCAGCAGCCACCAACTCGACCGATATTCACCCCTCCACTTT.

V usage is TRBV12-3 or TRBV12-4 and J usage is TRBJ2-3, with D possibly matching TRBD2 (6 bases). V lost 2 bases, J lost 4 bases, and 16 bases lay in between. This CDR3 is 16 amino acids long. CDR3 coding DNA: TGTGCCAGCAGTTTAATCTTGTCGGGAGTCGCAGATACGCAGTATTTT. Translation: CASSLILSGVADTQYF.

The genes are TRBV19 and TRBJ1-4; D is uncertain. This CDR3 is built from 16 residues. V lost 0 bases to trimming and J lost 3 bases, with 11 bases between them. Germline CDR1 reads LNHDA; CDR2 reads SQIVND (reference sequence). For the CDR3, the DNA is TGTGCCAGTAGTATAGATGCCCGGGCAGCTAATGAAAAACTGTTTTTT. Protein: CASSIDARAANEKLFF.

This clonotype was seen a handful of times. The gene calls are TRBV5-6 and TRBJ2-1; D is undetermined. Germline V gene lookup returns CDR1 SGHDT and CDR2 YYEEEE. The length of the CDR3 is 16 residues. V lost 0 bases and J lost 3, with 13 bases in between. CDR3 nucleotide sequence: TGTGCCAGCAGCTTGGCCGGCCATGGTGTCTACAATGAGCAGTTCTTC. This codes for CASSLAGHGVYNEQFF.

The chain uses TRBV5-1 and TRBJ2-1; D is tentatively TRBD1 or TRBD2 (5 bases each). This CDR3 has 14 residues. CDR1 is SGHRS and CDR2 is YFSETQ in the germline V gene. Trimming took off 0 bases at V and 8 bases at J, with 12 bases between the two ends. This CDR3 reads CASSLGAGDDEQFF. CDR3 DNA: TGCGCCAGCAGCTTGGGTGCTGGGGACGATGAGCAGTTCTTC. Drawing the rest from reference TRBV5-1 and TRBJ2-1, the complete variable domain is KAGVTQTPRYLIKTRGQQVTLSCSPISGHRSVSWYQQTPGQGLQFLFEYFSETQRNKGNFPGRFSGRQFSNSRSEMNVSTLELGDSALYLCASSLGAGDDEQFFGPGTRLTVL.

The gene calls are TRBV28 and TRBJ2-2, with TRBD1 matching 9 bases. CDR1 is MDHEN and CDR2 is SYDVKM in the germline V gene. V trimming: 3 bases; J trimming: 2 bases; junction bases outside the gene matches: 4. The CDR3 runs 16 residues. This CDR3 is CASSFHTGGNTGELFF. The CDR3 DNA sequence: TGTGCCAGCAGTTTTCATACAGGGGGCAACACCGGGGAGCTGTTTTTT.

The rearrangement uses TRBV4-3 and TRBJ2-4; 8 nucleotides match TRBD2. Germline loops: CDR1 LGHNA, CDR2 YSLEER. CDR3 length: 17 residues. Trimming took 0 bases from V and 0 from J; bases not matched to a gene: 4. The CDR3 nucleotides read TGCGCCAGCAGCCAAGAGGTTGCGGGAGGAGCCAAAAACATTCAGTACTTC. Its translation is CASSQEVAGGAKNIQYF.

CDR3 nucleotides: TGTGCCATAAAACCAGGGAGTAGCAATCAGCCCCAGCATTTT. It codes for CAIKPGSSNQPQHF. The V gene is TRBV24-1, the J gene TRBJ1-5; D may be TRBD1 (5 bases). The germline V and J ends were trimmed by 11 bases and 0 bases, with 13 bases remaining between them. The V gene's germline CDR1 is KGHDR and CDR2 SFDVKD. The CDR3 is 14 residues long.

J is TRBJ2-7 and V is TRBV28; 13 positions agree with TRBD2. Unmatched junction bases numbered 7, after V lost 6 bases and J lost 5 bases. Germline V gene sequence: CDR1 MDHEN, CDR2 SYDVKM. The CDR3 consists of 15 residues. Here the CDR3 DNA reads TGTGCCAGCAGGACTGGGACTAGCGGGATAGACGAGCAGTACTTC. Translating it yields CASRTGTSGIDEQYF.

The rearrangement uses TRBV7-9 and TRBJ2-5; TRBD2 is a possible D gene (6 bases). Germline V lookup: CDR1 SEHNR, CDR2 FQNEAQ (reference sequence). The CDR3 spans 15 residues. V was pared by 8 bases and J by 1 base, with 17 bases between. CDR3 nucleotide sequence: TGTGCCAGCGACCTCGGGGGACTCATCCAAGAGACCCAGTACTTC. Protein product: CASDLGGLIQETQYF. The variable domain in full, completed from reference TRBV7-9 and TRBJ2-5, reads DTGVSQNPRHKITKRGQNVTFRCDPISEHNRLYWYRQTLGQGPEFLTYFQNEAQLEKSRLLSDRFSAERPKGSFSTLEIQRTEQGDSAMYLCASDLGGLIQETQYFGPGTRLLVL.

The chain employs TRBV15 and TRBJ1-5, with a possible D match to TRBD1 (5 bases). The CDR3 totals 15 residues. The V gene lost 1 base and the J gene lost 6 bases, with 13 bases spanning the gap. CDR1 and CDR2 from the germline V gene are LNHNV and YYDKDF (reference sequence). The CDR3 reads CATSRGDLQAQPQHF. The CDR3 bases are TGTGCCACCAGCAGAGGGGACCTCCAGGCTCAGCCCCAGCATTTT.

The V call is TRBV29-1, the J call TRBJ2-5; 7 nucleotides match TRBD2. The CDR3 is made up of 15 amino acids. The trim removed 3 bases at V and 1 base at J, leaving 8 bases unmatched. Germline CDR1 and CDR2: SQVTM and ANQGSEA. The CDR3, as DNA: TGCAGCGTTGAGCCTAGCGGAAGTATCCAAGAGACCCAGTACTTC. Amino acid sequence: CSVEPSGSIQETQYF.

The rearrangement joins TRBV20-1 to TRBJ1-6, with 7 nucleotides matching TRBD1. CDR3 length: 15 amino acids. Germline-derived CDR1 and CDR2 are DFQATT and SNEGSKA (reference sequence). The trim removed 1 base at V and 9 bases at J, leaving 9 bases unmatched. The CDR3 region is CSARVGGQNGSPLHF. The DNA of the CDR3 is TGCAGTGCTAGAGTTGGGGGACAGAATGGTTCACCCCTCCACTTT.

This sequence joins TRBV5-5 and TRBJ1-2; no firm D call. From germline, CDR1 is SGHKS and CDR2 YYEKEE (reference sequence). With 1 base removed from V and 4 bases from J, the gap between germline ends came to 8 bases. The CDR3 spans 13 residues. The CDR3 nucleotides are TGTGCCAGCAGCTTGAAGGACTTCTATGGCTACACCTTC. Translating gives CASSLKDFYGYTF.

V is TRBV12-5 and J is TRBJ1-5, with 12 positions matching TRBD1. Germline CDR1 LGHNT, CDR2 FRNRAP. Trimming took 5 bases from V and 6 from J; bases not matched to a gene: 11. This CDR3 spans 17 amino acids. DNA of the CDR3: TGTGCTAGTGGTCCCGGGACAGGGGGCGCGAAGTCTCAGCCCCAGCATTTT. Translation gives CASGPGTGGAKSQPQHF.

The V gene is TRBV20-1, the J gene TRBJ2-3; TRBD2 aligns across 12 bases. The CDR3 runs 14 residues. Germline V lookup: CDR1 DFQATT, CDR2 SNEGSKA (reference sequence). The CDR3 is CRALAGGITDTQYF. CDR3 in DNA: TGCAGAGCACTAGCGGGAGGAATCACAGATACGCAGTATTTT.

This clonotype was seen only a few times. The CDR3 here is CASSLISLDGRPPTAAKNIQYF. The CDR3 DNA follows: TGTGCCAGCAGCTTAATATCACTGGACGGGAGGCCCCCTACCGCTGCCAAAAACATTCAGTACTTC. V gene TRBV7-3 combines with J gene TRBJ2-4, with 7 bases aligning to TRBD2. This CDR3 is 22 amino acids long. The germline gives CDR1 SGHTA, CDR2 FQGTGA. Unmatched junction bases numbered 22, after V lost 1 base and J lost 1 base.

The chain joins TRBV19 to TRBJ1-2, with 7 positions matching TRBD1. Germline CDR1 and CDR2: LNHDA and SQIVND (reference sequence). J was trimmed by 4 bases and V by 5 bases; bases with no gene match: 10. The CDR3 totals 15 residues. The DNA for the CDR3 is TGTGCCAGTAGTCTCGACCGGGACAGAGGCTATGGCTACACCTTC. Protein: CASSLDRDRGYGYTF. The variable domain in full, with the rest retrieved from reference TRBV19 and TRBJ1-2, is DGGITQSPKYLFRKEGQNVTLSCEQNLNHDAMYWYRQDPGQGLRLIYYSQIVNDFQKGDIAEGYSVSREKKESFPLTVTSAQKNPTAFYLCASSLDRDRGYGYTFGSGTRLTVV.

CDR3 region: CASSPPSGRITDTQYF. The CDR3 DNA reads TGTGCCAGCAGCCCCCCTAGCGGGAGGATAACAGATACGCAGTATTTT. This chain uses TRBV7-9 with TRBJ2-3; 11 nucleotides agree with TRBD2. Germline values: CDR1 SEHNR, CDR2 FQNEAQ (reference sequence). There are 16 residues in the CDR3. Trimming took 5 bases from V and 3 from J; bases not matched to a gene: 7.

This chain links TRBV12-3 or TRBV12-4 with TRBJ2-1, with D maybe TRBD2 (5 bases). The V end was cut by 5 bases, the J end by 9 bases, with 11 bases between. CDR3 length: 12 residues. The DNA for the CDR3 is TGTGCCAGCAGTCAGAGGGTGGGTGAGCAGTTCTTC. Translation: CASSQRVGEQFF.

The chain uses TRBV18 and TRBJ2-7, with D perhaps assigned TRBD1 or TRBD2 (6 bases each). CDR1 is KGHSH, CDR2 LQKENI, per germline. This CDR3 has 16 amino acids. V was cut by 4 bases and J by 2 bases, with 18 bases left in between. The CDR3 coding sequence is TGTGCCAGCTCACAGGGGGGAGACGGATCCACCTACGAGCAGTACGTC. It encodes CASSQGGDGSTYEQYV.

V gene TRBV23-1 combines with J gene TRBJ1-5; no clear D gene. TRBV23-1 is known as an ORF, though its function is uncertain. Trimming cost V 0 bases and J 3 bases, with 15 bases left between them. The CDR3 has 17 amino acids. CDR3 loop: CASSQSRGGTNNQPQHF. The CDR3 DNA is TGCGCCAGCAGTCAATCGAGAGGAGGAACTAACAATCAGCCCCAGCATTTT.

The rearrangement uses TRBV9 and TRBJ2-1; 7 bases line up with TRBD1. The germline gives CDR1 SGDLS, CDR2 YYNGEE. Losses at the gene ends were 0 bases for V and 3 bases for J; bases not matched to a gene: 3. The CDR3 extends over 15 amino acids. CDR3 in amino acids: CASSVGGTVYNEQFF. The CDR3 DNA follows: TGTGCCAGCAGCGTAGGGGGGACAGTCTACAATGAGCAGTTCTTC.